This TCR beta chain was recorded in a study of CD8 T cells in ankylosing spondylitis. For TCR beta, libraries came from quantitative 5'-RACE with molecular barcodes. TCRdb re-analysed the 5' RACE reads in MiXCR, keeping a single row per CDR3 protein. Among over 130,000 distinct CDR3 sequences listed, approximately 44% were seen once. This CDR3 has 14 residues. V was pared by 5 bases and J by 6 bases, with 17 bases between. As to this clonotype: Its specificity is unknown.

Whole-study results and caveats: A TCR beta motif of about eight highly homologous variants seemed to mark ankylosing spondylitis blood. Significantly higher representation of disease-linked clones was reported for matched ankylosing spondylitis synovial fluid. CD8+ disease-linked clones were present at relatively low frequencies in blood.

What was sequenced was synovial fluid, either unsorted or a sorted T cell fraction (not recorded which). This chain links TRBV12-3 or TRBV12-4 with TRBJ2-7; D is possibly TRBD2 (6 bases). This receptor was taken from a male donor with ankylosing spondylitis. The CDR3 DNA sequence: TGTGCCAGCAGTCTGGGGGACTTTTCTTGCGAGCAGTACTTC. This encodes CASSLGDFSCEQYF.